This T cell receptor beta chain derives from a study of graft-versus-host responses after intestinal transplantation. In the study overall: All recipients got anti-thymocyte globulin induction, then tacrolimus and steroids for approximately 3 years.

The ends were cut back, 6 bases at V and 4 bases at J, with 13 bases in the middle. The CDR3 totals 14 residues. Germline values: CDR1 MDHEN, CDR2 SYDVKM. Sequenced by immunoSEQ multiplex PCR; TCRdb stores in-frame clones only, minus some. The sample includes roughly 25,000 clones, just over 90% of them seen just once. This specimen consisted of PBMCs, obtained 18 days after transplant. This receptor was obtained from a human patient who received an intestinal transplant, so some T cells may come from the graft donor. This chain uses TRBV28 with TRBJ1-5; D not resolved. In nucleotides, the CDR3 is TGTGCCAGCAGGGCGATAAGTAGAAATCAGCCCCAGCATTTT. This gives the protein CASRAISRNQPQHF.